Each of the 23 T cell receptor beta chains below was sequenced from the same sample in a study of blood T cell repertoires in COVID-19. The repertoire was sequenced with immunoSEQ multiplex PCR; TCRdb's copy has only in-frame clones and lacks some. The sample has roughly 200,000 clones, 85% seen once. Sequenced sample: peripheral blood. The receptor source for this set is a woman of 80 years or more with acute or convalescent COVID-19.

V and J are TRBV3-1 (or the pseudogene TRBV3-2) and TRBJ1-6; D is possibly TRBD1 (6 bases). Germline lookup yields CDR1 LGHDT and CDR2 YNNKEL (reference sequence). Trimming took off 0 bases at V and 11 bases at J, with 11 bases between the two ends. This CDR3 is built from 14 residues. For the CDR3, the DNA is TGTGCCAGCAGCCAAGATTGGGGGACAACACCCCTCCACTTT. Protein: CASSQDWGTTPLHF.

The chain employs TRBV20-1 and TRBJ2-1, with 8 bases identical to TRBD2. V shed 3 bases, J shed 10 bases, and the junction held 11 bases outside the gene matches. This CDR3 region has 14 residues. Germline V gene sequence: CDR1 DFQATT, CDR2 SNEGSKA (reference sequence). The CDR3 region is CSASSIREGPEQFF. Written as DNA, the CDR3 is TGCAGTGCTAGTTCGATCCGGGAGGGCCCCGAGCAGTTCTTC.

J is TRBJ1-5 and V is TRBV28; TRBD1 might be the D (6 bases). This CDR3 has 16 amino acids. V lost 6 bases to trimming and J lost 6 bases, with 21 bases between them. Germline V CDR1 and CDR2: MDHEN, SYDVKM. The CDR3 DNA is TGTGCCAGCAGGTCACCAGGGGCGGGGGTTCGTCAGCCCCAGCATTTT. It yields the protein CASRSPGAGVRQPQHF.

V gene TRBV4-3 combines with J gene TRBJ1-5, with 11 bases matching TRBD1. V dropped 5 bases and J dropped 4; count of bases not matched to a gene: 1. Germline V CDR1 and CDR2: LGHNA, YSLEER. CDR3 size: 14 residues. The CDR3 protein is CASSWDRGNQPQHF. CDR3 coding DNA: TGCGCCAGCAGCTGGGACAGGGGGAATCAGCCCCAGCATTTT.

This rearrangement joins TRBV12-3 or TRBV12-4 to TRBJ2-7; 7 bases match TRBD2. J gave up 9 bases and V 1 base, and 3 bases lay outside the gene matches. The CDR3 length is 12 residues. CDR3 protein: CASSLGEGRQYF. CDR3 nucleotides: TGTGCCAGCAGTTTAGGGGAGGGACGGCAGTACTTC.

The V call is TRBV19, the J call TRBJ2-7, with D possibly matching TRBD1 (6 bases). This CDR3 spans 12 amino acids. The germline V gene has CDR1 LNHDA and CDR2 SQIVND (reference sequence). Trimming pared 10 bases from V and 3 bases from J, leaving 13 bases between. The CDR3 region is CATTDRIYEQYF. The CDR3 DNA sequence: TGTGCCACCACAGACAGGATCTACGAGCAGTACTTC.

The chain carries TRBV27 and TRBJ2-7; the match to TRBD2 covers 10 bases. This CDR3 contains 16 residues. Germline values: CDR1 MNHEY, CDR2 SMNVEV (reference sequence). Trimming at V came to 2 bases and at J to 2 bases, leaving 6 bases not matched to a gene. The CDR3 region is CASSLGGLAPPYEQYF. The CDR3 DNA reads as TGTGCCAGCAGTTTAGGGGGACTAGCGCCCCCCTACGAGCAGTACTTC.

The CDR3 is CASSWTYKAPYGYTF. The CDR3 DNA reads as TGTGCCAGCAGTTGGACATATAAGGCCCCCTATGGCTACACCTTC. The chain couples TRBV28 to TRBJ1-2; tentatively, D is TRBD1 (5 bases). The CDR3 runs 15 residues. V was trimmed by 4 bases and J by 4 bases, leaving 16 bases between them. CDR1 and CDR2 from the germline V gene are MDHEN and SYDVKM.

CDR3 region: CASSLAWSTYNEQFF. In DNA, the CDR3 is TGTGCCAGCAGCTTAGCTTGGAGTACCTACAATGAGCAGTTCTTC. The chain employs TRBV7-2 and TRBJ2-1; unclear D gene. V shed 0 bases and J shed 2 bases, with 8 bases lying between them. Germline CDR1 reads SGHTA; CDR2 reads FQGNSA. The CDR3 contains 15 residues.

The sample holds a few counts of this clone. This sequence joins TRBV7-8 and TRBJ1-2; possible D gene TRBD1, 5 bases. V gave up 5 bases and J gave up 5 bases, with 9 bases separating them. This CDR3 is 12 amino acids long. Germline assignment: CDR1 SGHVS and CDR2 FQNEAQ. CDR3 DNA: TGTGCCAGCAGCCTCCAGGGTTATGGCTACACCTTC. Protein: CASSLQGYGYTF.

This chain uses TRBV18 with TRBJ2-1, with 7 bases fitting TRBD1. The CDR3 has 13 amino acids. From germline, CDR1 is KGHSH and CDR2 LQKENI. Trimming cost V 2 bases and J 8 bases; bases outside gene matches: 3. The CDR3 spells CASSPVTGYEQFF. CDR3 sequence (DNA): TGTGCCAGCTCACCAGTGACAGGGTATGAGCAGTTCTTC.

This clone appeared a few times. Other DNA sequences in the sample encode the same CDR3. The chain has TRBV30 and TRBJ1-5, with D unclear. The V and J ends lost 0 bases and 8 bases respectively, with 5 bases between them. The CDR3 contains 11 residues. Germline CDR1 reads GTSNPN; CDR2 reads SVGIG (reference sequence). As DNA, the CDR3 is TGTGCCTGGAGTGTCGGGGAGCCCCAGCATTTT. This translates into CAWSVGEPQHF.

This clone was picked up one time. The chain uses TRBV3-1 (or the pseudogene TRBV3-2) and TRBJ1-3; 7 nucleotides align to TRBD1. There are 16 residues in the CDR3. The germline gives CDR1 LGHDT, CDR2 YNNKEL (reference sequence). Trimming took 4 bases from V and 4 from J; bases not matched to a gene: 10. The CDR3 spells CASSLTSTGRGNTIYF. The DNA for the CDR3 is TGTGCCAGCAGCCTAACGTCGACAGGGAGAGGAAACACCATATATTTT.

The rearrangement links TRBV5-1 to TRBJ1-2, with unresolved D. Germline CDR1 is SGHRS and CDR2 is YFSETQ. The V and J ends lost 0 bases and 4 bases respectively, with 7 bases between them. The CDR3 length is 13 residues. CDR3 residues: CASSLEGGYGYTF. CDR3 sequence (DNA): TGCGCCAGCAGCTTGGAGGGAGGCTATGGCTACACCTTC.

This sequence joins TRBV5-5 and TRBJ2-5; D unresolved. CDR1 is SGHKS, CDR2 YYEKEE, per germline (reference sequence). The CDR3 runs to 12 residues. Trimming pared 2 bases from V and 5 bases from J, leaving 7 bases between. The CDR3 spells CASSFLRETQYF. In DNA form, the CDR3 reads TGTGCCAGCAGCTTCCTCAGGGAGACCCAGTACTTC.

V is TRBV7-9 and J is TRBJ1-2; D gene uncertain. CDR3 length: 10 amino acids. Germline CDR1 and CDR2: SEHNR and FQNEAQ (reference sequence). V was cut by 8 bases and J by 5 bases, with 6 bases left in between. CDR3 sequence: CASSLYGYTF. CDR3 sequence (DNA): TGTGCCAGCTCTCTGTATGGCTACACCTTC.

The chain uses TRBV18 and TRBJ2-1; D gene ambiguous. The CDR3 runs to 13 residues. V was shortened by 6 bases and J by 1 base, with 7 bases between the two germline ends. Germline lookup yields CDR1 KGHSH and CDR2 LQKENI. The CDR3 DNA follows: TGTGCCAGCTCGCCGACTTCCTACAATGAGCAGTTCTTC. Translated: CASSPTSYNEQFF.

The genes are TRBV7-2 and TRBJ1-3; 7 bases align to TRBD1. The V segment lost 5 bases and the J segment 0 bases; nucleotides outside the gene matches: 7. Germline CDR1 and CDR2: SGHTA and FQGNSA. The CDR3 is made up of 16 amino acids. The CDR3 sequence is CASSQDRIYSGNTIYF. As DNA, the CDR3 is TGTGCCAGCAGCCAGGACAGGATTTACTCTGGAAACACCATATATTTT.

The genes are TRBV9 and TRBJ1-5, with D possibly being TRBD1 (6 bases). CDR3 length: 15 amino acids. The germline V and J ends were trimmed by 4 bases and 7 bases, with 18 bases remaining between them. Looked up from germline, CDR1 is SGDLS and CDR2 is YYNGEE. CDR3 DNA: TGTGCCAGCAGCAGGTCAGGGGTTCCCGGGCAGCCCCAGCATTTT. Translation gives CASSRSGVPGQPQHF. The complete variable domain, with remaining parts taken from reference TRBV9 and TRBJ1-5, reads DSGVTQTPKHLITATGQRVTLRCSPRSGDLSVYWYQQSLDQGLQFLIQYYNGEERAKGNILERFSAQQFPDLHSELNLSSLELGDSALYFCASSRSGVPGQPQHFGDGTRLSIL.

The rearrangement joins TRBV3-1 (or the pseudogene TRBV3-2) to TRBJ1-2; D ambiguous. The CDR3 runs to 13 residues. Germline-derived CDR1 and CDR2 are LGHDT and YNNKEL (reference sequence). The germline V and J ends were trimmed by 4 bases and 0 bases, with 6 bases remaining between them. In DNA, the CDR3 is TGTGCCAGCAGCCCGCGAGCTAACTATGGCTACACCTTC. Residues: CASSPRANYGYTF.

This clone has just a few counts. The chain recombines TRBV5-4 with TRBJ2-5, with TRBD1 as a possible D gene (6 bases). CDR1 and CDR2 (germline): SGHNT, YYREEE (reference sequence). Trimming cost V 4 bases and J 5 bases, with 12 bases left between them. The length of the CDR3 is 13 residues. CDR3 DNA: TGTGCCAGCAGCCCACAGGGATGGGAGACCCAGTACTTC. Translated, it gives CASSPQGWETQYF.

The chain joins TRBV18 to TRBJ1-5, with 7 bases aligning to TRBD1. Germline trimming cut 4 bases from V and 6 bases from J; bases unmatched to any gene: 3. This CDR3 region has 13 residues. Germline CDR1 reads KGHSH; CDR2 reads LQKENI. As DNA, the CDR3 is TGTGCCAGCTCACTGACAGGGCCTCAGCCCCAGCATTTT. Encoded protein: CASSLTGPQPQHF.

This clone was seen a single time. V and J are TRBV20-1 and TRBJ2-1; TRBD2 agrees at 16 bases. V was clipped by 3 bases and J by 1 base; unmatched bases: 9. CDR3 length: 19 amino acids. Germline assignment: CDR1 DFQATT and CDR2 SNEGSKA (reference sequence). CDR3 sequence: CSASTRGLAGGRSYNEQFF. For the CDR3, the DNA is TGCAGTGCTAGTACGAGGGGACTAGCGGGAGGGCGATCCTACAATGAGCAGTTCTTC.